This T cell receptor (beta chain) was documented in a study of T cell responses to AZD1222 COVID-19 vaccine. Across the whole study: Analyses pooled second doses at about 4 or about 12 weeks.

Germline CDR1 LGHNA, CDR2 YNFKEQ. Trimming shortened V by 1 base and J by 0 bases, and 9 bases separated the two germline ends. CDR3 size: 16 residues. The protocol was immunoSEQ multiplex PCR, while the TCRdb copy is restricted to in-frame clones and leaves out a portion. The table records 170,000 or so clones, roughly 90% of them present only once. The sequences come from peripheral blood, collected on day 0 of AZD1222 vaccination. This TCR derives from an adult in good health. The chain employs TRBV4-2 and TRBJ1-4; D not resolved. CDR3: CASSQGQLATNEKLFF. The CDR3 DNA reads as TGTGCCAGCAGCCAAGGGCAGCTTGCAACTAATGAAAAACTGTTTTTT.